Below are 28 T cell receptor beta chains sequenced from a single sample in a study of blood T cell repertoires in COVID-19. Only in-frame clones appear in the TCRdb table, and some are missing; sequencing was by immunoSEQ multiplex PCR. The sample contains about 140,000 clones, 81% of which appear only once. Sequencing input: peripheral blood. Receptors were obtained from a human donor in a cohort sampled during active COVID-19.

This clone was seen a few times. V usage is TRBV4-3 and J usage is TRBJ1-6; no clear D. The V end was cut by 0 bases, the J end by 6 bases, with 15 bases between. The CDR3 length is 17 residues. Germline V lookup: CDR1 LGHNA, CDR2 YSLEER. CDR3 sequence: CASSQDGRGAANSPLHF. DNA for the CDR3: TGCGCCAGCAGCCAAGATGGCCGGGGTGCGGCTAATTCACCCCTCCACTTT.

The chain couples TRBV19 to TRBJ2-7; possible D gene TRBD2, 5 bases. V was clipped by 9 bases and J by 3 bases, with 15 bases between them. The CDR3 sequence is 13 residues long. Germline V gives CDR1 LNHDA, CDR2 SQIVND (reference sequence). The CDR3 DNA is TGTGCCAGCTCTTCGGGGAGTCGCTACGAGCAGTACTTC. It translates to CASSSGSRYEQYF.

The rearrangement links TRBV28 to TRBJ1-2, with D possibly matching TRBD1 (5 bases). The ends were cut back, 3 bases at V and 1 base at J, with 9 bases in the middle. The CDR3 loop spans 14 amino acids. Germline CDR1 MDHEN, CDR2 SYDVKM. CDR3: CASSLGGDNYGYTF. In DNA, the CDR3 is TGTGCCAGCAGTTTGGGGGGGGATAACTATGGCTACACCTTC.

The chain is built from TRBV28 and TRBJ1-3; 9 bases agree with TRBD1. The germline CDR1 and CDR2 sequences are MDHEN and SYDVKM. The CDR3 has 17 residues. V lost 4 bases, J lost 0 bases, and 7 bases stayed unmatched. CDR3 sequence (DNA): TGTGCCAGCAGTTCGCCCGGGACAGGGTCCTCTGGAAACACCATATATTTT. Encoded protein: CASSSPGTGSSGNTIYF.

The CDR3 sequence: CASGRTVNTEAFF. CDR3 bases: TGTGCCAGCGGGCGTACAGTGAACACTGAAGCTTTCTTT. The rearrangement links TRBV6-6 to TRBJ1-1; D gene uncertain. In germline, CDR1 is MNHNY, CDR2 SVGAGI (reference sequence). This CDR3 spans 13 amino acids. Trimming shortened V by 8 bases and J by 0 bases, and 10 bases separated the two germline ends.

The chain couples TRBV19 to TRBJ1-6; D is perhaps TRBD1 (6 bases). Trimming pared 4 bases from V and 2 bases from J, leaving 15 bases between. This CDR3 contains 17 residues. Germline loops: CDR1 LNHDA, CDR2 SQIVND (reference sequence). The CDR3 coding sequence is TGTGCCAGTAGTACTACCGGGACACCACCCTATAATTCACCCCTCCACTTT. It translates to CASSTTGTPPYNSPLHF. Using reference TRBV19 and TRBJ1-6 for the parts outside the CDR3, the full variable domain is DGGITQSPKYLFRKEGQNVTLSCEQNLNHDAMYWYRQDPGQGLRLIYYSQIVNDFQKGDIAEGYSVSREKKESFPLTVTSAQKNPTAFYLCASSTTGTPPYNSPLHFGNGTRLTVT.

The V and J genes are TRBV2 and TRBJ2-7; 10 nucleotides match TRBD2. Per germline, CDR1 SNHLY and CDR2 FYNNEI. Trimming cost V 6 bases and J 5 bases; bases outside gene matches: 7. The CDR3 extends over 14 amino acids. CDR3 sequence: CASRAGTSADEQYF. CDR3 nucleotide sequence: TGTGCCAGCAGGGCCGGGACTAGCGCTGACGAGCAGTACTTC.

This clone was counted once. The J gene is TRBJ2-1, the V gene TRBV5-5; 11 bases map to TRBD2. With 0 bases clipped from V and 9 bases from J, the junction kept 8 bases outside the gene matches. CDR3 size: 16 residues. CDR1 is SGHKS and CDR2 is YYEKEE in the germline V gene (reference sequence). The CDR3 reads CASSLGLAGSMGEQFF. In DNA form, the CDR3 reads TGTGCCAGCAGCTTGGGACTAGCGGGGTCAATGGGTGAGCAGTTCTTC.

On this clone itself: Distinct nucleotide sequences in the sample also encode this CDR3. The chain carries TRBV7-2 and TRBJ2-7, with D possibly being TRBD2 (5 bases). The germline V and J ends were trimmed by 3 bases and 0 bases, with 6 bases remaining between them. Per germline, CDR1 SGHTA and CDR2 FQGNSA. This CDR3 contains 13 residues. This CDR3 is CASSLGASYEQYF. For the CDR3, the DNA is TGTGCCAGCAGCTTGGGAGCCTCCTACGAGCAGTACTTC.

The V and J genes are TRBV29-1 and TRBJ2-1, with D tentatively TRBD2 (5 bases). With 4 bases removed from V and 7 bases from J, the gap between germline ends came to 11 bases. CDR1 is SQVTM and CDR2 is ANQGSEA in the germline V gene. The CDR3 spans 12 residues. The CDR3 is CSVGQTGNEQFF. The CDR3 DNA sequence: TGCAGCGTTGGGCAGACGGGAAATGAGCAGTTCTTC.

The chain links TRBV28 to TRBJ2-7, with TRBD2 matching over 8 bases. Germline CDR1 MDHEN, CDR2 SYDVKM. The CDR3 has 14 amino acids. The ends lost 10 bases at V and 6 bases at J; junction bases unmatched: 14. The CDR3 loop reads CATSGGGWTFEQYF. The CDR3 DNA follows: TGTGCCACCTCCGGGGGGGGGTGGACGTTCGAGCAGTACTTC. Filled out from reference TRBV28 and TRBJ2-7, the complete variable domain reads DVKVTQSSRYLVKRTGEKVFLECVQDMDHENMFWYRQDPGLGLRLIYFSYDVKMKEKGDIPEGYSVSREKKERFSLILESASTNQTSMYLCATSGGGWTFEQYFGPGTRLTVT.

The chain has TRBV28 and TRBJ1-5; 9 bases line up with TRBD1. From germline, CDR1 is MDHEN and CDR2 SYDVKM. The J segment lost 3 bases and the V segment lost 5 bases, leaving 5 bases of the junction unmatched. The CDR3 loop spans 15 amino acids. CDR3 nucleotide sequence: TGTGCCAGCAGTCTTACAGGGGGCTTCAATCAGCCCCAGCATTTT. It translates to CASSLTGGFNQPQHF.

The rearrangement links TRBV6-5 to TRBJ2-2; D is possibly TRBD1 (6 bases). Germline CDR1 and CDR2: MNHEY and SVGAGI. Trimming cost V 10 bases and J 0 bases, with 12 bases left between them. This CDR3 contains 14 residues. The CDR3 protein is CATETGTNTGELFF. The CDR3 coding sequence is TGTGCCACAGAGACAGGAACGAACACCGGGGAGCTGTTTTTT.

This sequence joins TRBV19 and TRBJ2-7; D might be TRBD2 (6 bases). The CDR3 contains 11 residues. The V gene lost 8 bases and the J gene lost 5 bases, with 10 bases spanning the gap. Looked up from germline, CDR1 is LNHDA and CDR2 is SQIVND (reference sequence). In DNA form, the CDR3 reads TGTGCCAGTCGGGAGTCCGACGAGCAGTACTTC. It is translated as CASRESDEQYF.

CDR3 nucleotide sequence: TGTGCCAGCAGTCCATCGGGACAGGGATCCAACGAGCAGTACTTC. Its protein product is CASSPSGQGSNEQYF. The genes are TRBV28 and TRBJ2-7, with 9 bases identical to TRBD1. V was clipped by 5 bases and J by 5 bases; unmatched bases: 10. CDR1 and CDR2 from the germline V gene are MDHEN and SYDVKM. This CDR3 contains 15 residues.

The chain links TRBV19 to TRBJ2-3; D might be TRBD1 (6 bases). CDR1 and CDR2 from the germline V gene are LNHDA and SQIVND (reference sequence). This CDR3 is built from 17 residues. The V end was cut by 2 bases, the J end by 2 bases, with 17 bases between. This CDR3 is CASSIWSAKGDTDTQYF. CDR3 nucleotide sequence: TGTGCCAGTAGTATATGGAGCGCAAAGGGGGACACAGATACGCAGTATTTT.

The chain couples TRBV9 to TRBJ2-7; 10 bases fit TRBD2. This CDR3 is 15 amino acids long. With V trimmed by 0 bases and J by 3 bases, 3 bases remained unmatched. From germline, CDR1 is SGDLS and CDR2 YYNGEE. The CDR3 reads CASSVGPSGSYEQYF. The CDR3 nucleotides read TGTGCCAGCAGCGTAGGTCCTAGCGGGAGCTACGAGCAGTACTTC.

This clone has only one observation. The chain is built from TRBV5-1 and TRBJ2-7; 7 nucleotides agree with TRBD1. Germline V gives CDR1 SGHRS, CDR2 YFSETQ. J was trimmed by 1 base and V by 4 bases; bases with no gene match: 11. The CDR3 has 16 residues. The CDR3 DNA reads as TGCGCCAGCAGCCGCCTCGGTGCAGGGGGATCCTACGAGCAGTACTTC. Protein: CASSRLGAGGSYEQYF. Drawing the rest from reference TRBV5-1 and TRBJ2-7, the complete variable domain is KAGVTQTPRYLIKTRGQQVTLSCSPISGHRSVSWYQQTPGQGLQFLFEYFSETQRNKGNFPGRFSGRQFSNSRSEMNVSTLELGDSALYLCASSRLGAGGSYEQYFGPGTRLTVT.

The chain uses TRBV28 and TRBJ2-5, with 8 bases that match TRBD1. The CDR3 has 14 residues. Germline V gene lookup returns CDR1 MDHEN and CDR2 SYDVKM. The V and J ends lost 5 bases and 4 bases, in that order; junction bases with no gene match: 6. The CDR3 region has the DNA TGTGCCAGCAGTCCGACGGACAGGGCAGAGACCCAGTACTTC. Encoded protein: CASSPTDRAETQYF.

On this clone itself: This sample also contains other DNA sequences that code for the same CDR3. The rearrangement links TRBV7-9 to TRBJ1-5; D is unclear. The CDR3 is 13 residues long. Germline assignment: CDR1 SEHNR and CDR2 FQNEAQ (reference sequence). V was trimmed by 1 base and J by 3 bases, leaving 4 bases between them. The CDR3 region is CASSLGPNQPQHF. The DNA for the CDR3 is TGTGCCAGCAGCTTAGGGCCCAATCAGCCCCAGCATTTT. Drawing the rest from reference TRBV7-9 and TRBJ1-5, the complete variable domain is DTGVSQNPRHKITKRGQNVTFRCDPISEHNRLYWYRQTLGQGPEFLTYFQNEAQLEKSRLLSDRFSAERPKGSFSTLEIQRTEQGDSAMYLCASSLGPNQPQHFGDGTRLSIL.

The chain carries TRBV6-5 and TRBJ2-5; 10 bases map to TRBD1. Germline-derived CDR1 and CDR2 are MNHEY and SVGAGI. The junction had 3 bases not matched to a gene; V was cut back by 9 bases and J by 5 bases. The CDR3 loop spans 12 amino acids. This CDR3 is CARTGGWETQYF. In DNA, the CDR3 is TGTGCCAGGACAGGGGGCTGGGAGACCCAGTACTTC.

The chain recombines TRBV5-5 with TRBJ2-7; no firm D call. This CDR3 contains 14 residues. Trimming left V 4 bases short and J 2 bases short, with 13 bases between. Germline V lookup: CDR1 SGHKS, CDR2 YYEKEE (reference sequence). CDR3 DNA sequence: TGTGCCAGCAGCCCTACACGAGCGCCCTACGAGCAGTACTTC. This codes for CASSPTRAPYEQYF. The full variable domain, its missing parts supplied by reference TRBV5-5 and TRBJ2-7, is DAGVTQSPTHLIKTRGQQVTLRCSPISGHKSVSWYQQVLGQGPQFIFQYYEKEERGRGNFPDRFSARQFPNYSSELNVNALLLGDSALYLCASSPTRAPYEQYFGPGTRLTVT.

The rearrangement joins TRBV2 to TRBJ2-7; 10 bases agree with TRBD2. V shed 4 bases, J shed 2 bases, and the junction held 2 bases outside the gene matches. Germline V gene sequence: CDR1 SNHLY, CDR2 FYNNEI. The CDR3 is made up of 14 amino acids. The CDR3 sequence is CASSASGGPYEQYF. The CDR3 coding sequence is TGTGCCAGCAGTGCTAGCGGGGGCCCCTACGAGCAGTACTTC. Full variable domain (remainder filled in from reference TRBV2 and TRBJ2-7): EPEVTQTPSHQVTQMGQEVILRCVPISNHLYFYWYRQILGQKVEFLVSFYNNEISEKSEIFDDQFSVERPDGSNFTLKIRSTKLEDSAMYFCASSASGGPYEQYFGPGTRLTVT.

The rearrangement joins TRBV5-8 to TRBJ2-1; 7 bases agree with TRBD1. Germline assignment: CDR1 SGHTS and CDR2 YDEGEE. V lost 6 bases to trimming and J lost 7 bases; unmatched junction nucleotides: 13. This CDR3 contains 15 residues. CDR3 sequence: CASNIGTENYNEQFF. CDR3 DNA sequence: TGTGCCAGCAACATCGGGACAGAGAACTATAATGAGCAGTTCTTC.

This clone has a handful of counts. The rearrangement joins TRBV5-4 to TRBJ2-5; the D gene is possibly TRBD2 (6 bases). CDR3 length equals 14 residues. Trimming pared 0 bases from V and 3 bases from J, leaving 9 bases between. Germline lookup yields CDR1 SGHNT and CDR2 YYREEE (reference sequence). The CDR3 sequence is CASSLEGEEETQYF. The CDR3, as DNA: TGTGCCAGCAGCTTGGAAGGGGAGGAAGAGACCCAGTACTTC.

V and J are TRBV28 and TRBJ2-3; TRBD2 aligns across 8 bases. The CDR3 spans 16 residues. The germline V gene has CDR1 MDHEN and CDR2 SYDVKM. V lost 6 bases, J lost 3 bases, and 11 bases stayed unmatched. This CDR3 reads CASSPSLGLATDTQYF. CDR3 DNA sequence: TGTGCCAGCAGCCCTAGCCTCGGACTAGCTACAGATACGCAGTATTTT.

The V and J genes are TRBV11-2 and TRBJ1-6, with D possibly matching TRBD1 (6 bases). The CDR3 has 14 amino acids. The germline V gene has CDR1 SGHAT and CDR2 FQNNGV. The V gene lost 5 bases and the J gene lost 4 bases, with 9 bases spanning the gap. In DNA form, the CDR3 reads TGTGCCAGCAGCCCAACAGGGTATAATTCACCCCTCCACTTT. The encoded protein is CASSPTGYNSPLHF. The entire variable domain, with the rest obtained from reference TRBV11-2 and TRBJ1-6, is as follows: EAGVAQSPRYKIIEKRQSVAFWCNPISGHATLYWYQQILGQGPKLLIQFQNNGVVDDSQLPKDRFSAERLKGVDSTLKIQPAKLEDSAVYLCASSPTGYNSPLHFGNGTRLTVT.

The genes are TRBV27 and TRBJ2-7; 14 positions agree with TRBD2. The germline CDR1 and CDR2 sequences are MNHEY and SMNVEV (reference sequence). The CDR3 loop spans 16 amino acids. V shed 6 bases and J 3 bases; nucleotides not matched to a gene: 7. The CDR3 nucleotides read TGTGCCAGCAGGGGACTAGCGGGAGCCAAGGACTACGAGCAGTACTTC. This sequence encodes CASRGLAGAKDYEQYF.